The present T cell receptor beta chain was sequenced within a study of CD8+ T cells in alopecia areata. Study-level background: A regimen of oral tofacitinib, 5 to 10 mg twice daily, was given to treated patients. Tofacitinib administration persisted for 6 to 18 months, succeeded by 6 months off drug. Study findings and constraints: TCR sharing across patients was less clear than in mice, possibly HLA-related.

Reverse transcription of extracted RNA yielded cDNA, which provided the sequencing template. TCRdb's copy holds only in-frame clones and misses some; the assay was immunoSEQ multiplex PCR. The table lists 100,000 to 150,000 clones, roughly 50% of them singletons. Germline assignment: CDR1 SGHDN and CDR2 FVKESK. The CDR3 extends over 14 amino acids. Trimming cost V 1 base and J 10 bases, with 15 bases left between them. This clone occurred a few times. What it recognizes is unknown. The sample was CD8+ T cells sorted from blood, taken at week 0. The receptor was isolated from a human donor with alopecia areata. This sequence joins TRBV14 and TRBJ2-3; D remains ambiguous. The CDR3 loop reads CASSQVSLAAPQYF. Here the CDR3 DNA reads TGTGCCAGCAGCCAAGTTAGCCTGGCAGCGCCGCAGTATTTT.